This T cell receptor (beta chain) was identified in a study of T cell clonotyping in hematopoietic cell transplantation. TCRdb keeps only in-frame clones here, not all; method: immunoSEQ multiplex PCR. Of 2,800 or so clones detected, about 83% appear once; the ten largest clones hold around 30%. The V end was cut by 0 bases, the J end by 1 base, with 11 bases between. The germline V gene has CDR1 SGHRS and CDR2 YFSETQ. The CDR3 runs 15 residues. Source: PBMCs, taken 180 days after allogeneic stem cell transplant. The clonotype comes from a female patient in her forties who had an allogeneic stem cell transplant from a related donor, so T cells may come from the graft donor. Some clones in this sample may be carry-over from other donors' samples. This sequence joins TRBV5-1 and TRBJ2-7; D perhaps matches TRBD2 (6 bases). CDR3 bases: TGCGCCAGCAGCTTGGGGTCTAGCGCATCCTACGAGCAGTACTTC. It translates to CASSLGSSASYEQYF.